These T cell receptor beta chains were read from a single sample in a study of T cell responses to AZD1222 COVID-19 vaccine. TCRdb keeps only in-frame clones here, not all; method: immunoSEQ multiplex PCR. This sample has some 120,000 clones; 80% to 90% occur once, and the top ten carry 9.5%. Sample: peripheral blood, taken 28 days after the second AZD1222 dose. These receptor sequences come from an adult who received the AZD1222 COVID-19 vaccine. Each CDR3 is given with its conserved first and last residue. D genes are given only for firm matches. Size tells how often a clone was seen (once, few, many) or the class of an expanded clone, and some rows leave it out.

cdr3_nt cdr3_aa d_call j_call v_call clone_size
TGTGCCAGCAGCTTGGCCTGGACTAGAGGGGTAGATACGCAGTATTTT CASSLAWTRGVDTQYF TRBD2 TRBJ2-3 TRBV5-4 .
TGTGCCAGCAGCCCCATCCCAGATACGCAGTATTTT CASSPIPDTQYF . TRBJ2-3 TRBV2 .
TGTGCCAGCAGTTTTAATGGGGGAGGCACTGAAGCTTTCTTT CASSFNGGGTEAFF . TRBJ1-1 TRBV27 .
TGTGCCATCAGTGACCCCGGGACAGGGGGATCAGATACGCAGTATTTT CAISDPGTGGSDTQYF TRBD1 TRBJ2-3 TRBV10-3 .
TGTGCCAGCAGCTTACAGGGGGCCTGGGAAAATGAGCAGTTCTTC CASSLQGAWENEQFF TRBD1 TRBJ2-1 TRBV7-2 .
TGTGCCAGCAGTGACTCAGGGCAAGGAGGCTACACCTTC CASSDSGQGGYTF . TRBJ1-2 TRBV6-4 once
TGTGCCAGCAGCCAACAGGGGGTATCATATGGCTACACCTTC CASSQQGVSYGYTF TRBD1 TRBJ1-2 TRBV5-4 .
TGCGCCAGCAGCTTGACAGGGGGAAACACCATATATTTT CASSLTGGNTIYF . TRBJ1-3 TRBV5-1 .
TGCGCCAGCAGTGGCGGACAGGGAAGAGTTTACAATGAGCAGTTCTTC CASSGGQGRVYNEQFF TRBD1 TRBJ2-1 TRBV10-1 .
TGTGCCACTAGAAGGGCAGGGACGGACTTAAGTGTGCAGTACTTC CATRRAGTDLSVQYF . TRBJ2-7 TRBV6-5 .
TGTGCCACCAGCAGAGCGACAGGGTTTGGAAACACCATATATTTT CATSRATGFGNTIYF TRBD1 TRBJ1-3 TRBV15 .
TGTGCCAGCAGCGTAGGGGGCGCGAATTCACCCCTCCACTTT CASSVGGANSPLHF TRBD1 TRBJ1-6 TRBV7-3 once
TGTGCCAGCAGCGTAGGAAACGGGGGGGAGACCCAGTACTTC CASSVGNGGETQYF TRBD2 TRBJ2-5 TRBV9 .
TGCGCCAGCAGCCAACCGACTAGCGCTAAAAGGGAGCAGTACTTC CASSQPTSAKREQYF TRBD2 TRBJ2-7 TRBV4-1 .
TGCGCCAGCAGCCACATGGAGGGGGGGGAAGCTTTCTTT CASSHMEGGEAFF . TRBJ1-1 TRBV4-3 .